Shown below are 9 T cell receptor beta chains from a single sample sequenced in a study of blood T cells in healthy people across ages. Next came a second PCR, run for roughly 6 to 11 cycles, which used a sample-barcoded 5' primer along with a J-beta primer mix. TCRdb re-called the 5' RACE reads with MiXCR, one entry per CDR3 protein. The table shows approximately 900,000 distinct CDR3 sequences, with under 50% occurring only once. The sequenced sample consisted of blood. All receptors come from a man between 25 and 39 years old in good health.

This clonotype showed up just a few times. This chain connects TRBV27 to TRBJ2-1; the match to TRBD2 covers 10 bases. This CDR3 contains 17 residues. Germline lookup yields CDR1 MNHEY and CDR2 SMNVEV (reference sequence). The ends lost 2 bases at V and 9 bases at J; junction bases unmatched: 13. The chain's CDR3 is CASSLQEGSGGFGEQFF. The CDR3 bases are TGTGCCAGCAGTTTACAGGAGGGTAGCGGGGGGTTTGGTGAGCAGTTCTTC.

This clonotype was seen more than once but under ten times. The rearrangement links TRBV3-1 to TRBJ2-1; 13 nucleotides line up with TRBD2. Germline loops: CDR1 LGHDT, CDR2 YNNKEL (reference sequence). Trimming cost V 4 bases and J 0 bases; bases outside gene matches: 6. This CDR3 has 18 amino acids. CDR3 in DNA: TGTGCCAGCAGCCGAAGGACTAGCGGGGGCAGCTCCTACAATGAGCAGTTCTTC. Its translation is CASSRRTSGGSSYNEQFF.

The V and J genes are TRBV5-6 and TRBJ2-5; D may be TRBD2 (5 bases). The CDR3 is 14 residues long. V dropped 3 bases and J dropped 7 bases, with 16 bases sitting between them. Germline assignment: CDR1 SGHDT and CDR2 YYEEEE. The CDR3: CASSSGSGIVTQYF. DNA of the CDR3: TGTGCCAGCAGCTCCGGGTCCGGGATCGTGACCCAGTACTTC.

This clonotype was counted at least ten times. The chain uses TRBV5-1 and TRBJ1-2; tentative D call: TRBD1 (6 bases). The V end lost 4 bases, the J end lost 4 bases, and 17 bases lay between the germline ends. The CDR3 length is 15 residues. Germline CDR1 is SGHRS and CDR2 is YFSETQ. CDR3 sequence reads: CASSPTGGGSYGYTF. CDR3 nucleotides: TGCGCCAGCAGCCCGACCGGGGGCGGCAGCTATGGCTACACCTTC.

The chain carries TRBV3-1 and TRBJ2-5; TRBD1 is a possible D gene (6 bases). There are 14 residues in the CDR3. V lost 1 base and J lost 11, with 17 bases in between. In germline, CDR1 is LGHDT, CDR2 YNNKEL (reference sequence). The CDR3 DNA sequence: TGTGCCAGCAGCCAAGTCGAGGGGGTCCATGAGCAGTACTTC. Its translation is CASSQVEGVHEQYF.

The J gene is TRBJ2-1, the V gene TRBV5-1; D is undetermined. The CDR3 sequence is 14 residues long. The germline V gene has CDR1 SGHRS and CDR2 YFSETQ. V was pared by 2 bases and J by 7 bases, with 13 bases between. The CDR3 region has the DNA TGCGCCAGCAGCTTCCGACCCGAACAGAATGAGCAGTTCTTC. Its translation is CASSFRPEQNEQFF.

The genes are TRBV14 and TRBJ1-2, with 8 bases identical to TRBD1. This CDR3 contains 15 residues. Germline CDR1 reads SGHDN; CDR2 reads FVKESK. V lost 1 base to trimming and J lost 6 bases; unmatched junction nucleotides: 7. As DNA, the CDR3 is TGTGCCAGCAGCCAAGCCAGGGGGCGAATTAATGGCTACACCTTC. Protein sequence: CASSQARGRINGYTF.

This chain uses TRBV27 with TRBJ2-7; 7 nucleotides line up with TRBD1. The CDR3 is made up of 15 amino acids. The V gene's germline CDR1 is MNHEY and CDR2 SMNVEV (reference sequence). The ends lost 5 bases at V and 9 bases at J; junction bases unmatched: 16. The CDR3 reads CASSPGQALRVRQYF. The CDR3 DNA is TGTGCCAGCAGTCCAGGACAGGCTCTACGAGTTCGGCAGTACTTC.

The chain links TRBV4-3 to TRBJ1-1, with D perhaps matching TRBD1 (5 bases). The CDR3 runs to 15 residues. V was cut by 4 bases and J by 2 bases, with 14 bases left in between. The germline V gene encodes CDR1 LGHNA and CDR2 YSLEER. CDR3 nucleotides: TGCGCCAGCAGCCGGCCAGGGTCAGGAAACACTGAAGCTTTCTTT. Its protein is CASSRPGSGNTEAFF.